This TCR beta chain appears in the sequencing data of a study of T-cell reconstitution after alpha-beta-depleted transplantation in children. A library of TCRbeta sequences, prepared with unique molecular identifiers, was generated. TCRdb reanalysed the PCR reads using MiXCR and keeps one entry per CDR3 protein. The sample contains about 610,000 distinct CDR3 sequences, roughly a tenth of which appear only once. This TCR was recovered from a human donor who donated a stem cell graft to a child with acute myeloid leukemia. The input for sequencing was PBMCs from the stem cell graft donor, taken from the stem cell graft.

CDR3 sequence reads: CASSLSGGHGTDTQYF. CDR3 DNA: TGTGCCAGCAGCTTGTCGGGAGGGCACGGCACAGATACGCAGTATTTT. This chain joins TRBV7-3 and TRBJ2-3; 8 bases are a match to TRBD2. The germline CDR1 and CDR2 sequences are SGHTA and FQGTGA. The junction had 6 bases not matched to a gene; V was cut back by 3 bases and J by 1 base. The CDR3 loop spans 16 amino acids.